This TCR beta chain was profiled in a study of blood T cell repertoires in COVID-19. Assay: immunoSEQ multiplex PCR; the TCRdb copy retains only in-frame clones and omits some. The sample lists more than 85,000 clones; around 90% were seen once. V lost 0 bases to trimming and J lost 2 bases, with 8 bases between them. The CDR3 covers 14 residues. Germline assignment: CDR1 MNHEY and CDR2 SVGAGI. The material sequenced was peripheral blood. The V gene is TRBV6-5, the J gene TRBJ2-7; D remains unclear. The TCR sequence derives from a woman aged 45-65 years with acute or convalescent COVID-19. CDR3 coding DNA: TGTGCCAGCAGTTACTCTGCCACTGCCTACGAGCAGTACTTC. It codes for CASSYSATAYEQYF.